This T cell receptor beta chain comes out of a study of shared clonotypes between healthy human individuals (dated by TCRdb to 2018 to 2021). Regarding the complete study: The cohort included a few men and a couple of women between 18 and 49 years of age. For each donor, CD4 naive and CD4 memory were each given three plates, CD8 naive was given two plates, and CD8 memory was given one plate. Blood TCR repertoires of about five healthy adults were deeply sequenced to estimate repertoire size and the extent of clonotype sharing between individuals. To increase sequencing depth and limit assay-specific biases, different laboratories used diverse techniques to prepare libraries and sequence TCR repertoires. Per donor, leukapheresis produced somewhere between about 0.85 and 10 billion PBMCs. Overall study outcomes, separate from this receptor: Sharing across four donors was observed for about 5% of naive CD4, about 3.2% of naive CD8, over 2% of memory CD4, and around 0.4% of memory CD8 clonotypes. Pairwise subsampling indicated that sequencing depth was expected to affect the degree of clonotype sharing among donors. The small number of donors limited the genetic and exposure-history diversity represented. Compared with non-shared clonotypes, clonotypes shared by all four sorted-subset donors had higher generation probabilities. Rarefaction of sorted-subset datasets indicated incomplete sequencing despite the large sequencing depth. Only blood was sampled, and tissue TCR repertoires likely differ from those in blood. Estimated clonotype richness was generally larger for naive than for memory subsets.

As to this clone: There is no known antigen for this receptor. No much larger clone is present one base from it, and per-base qualities are unavailable.

CD8 naive samples consisted of CD45RO-negative cells that were positively selected for CCR7, yielding a CD45RA+CCR7+ population without TemRA cells. Donors were healthy HIV-negative adults with no recently reported acute infections or vaccinations. Every donor was a Caucasian adult living in Nashville, Tennessee, USA. Blood was collected by leukapheresis, and PBMCs were isolated by Ficoll-Histopaque density gradient centrifugation and then cryopreserved in liquid nitrogen vapor phase. Analytical flow cytometry was used to check the purity and quantity of each magnetically sorted T cell population. Genomic DNA was isolated from each sorted fraction and quantified by UV absorbance on a Nanodrop 2000c. Using the deep immunoSEQ assay, TCR CDR3 regions were amplified from genomic DNA by multiplex PCR. Genomic DNA extracted from each cell subset was distributed evenly over all wells of several immunoSEQ 96-well plates, and each plate served as one replicate. Each replicate PCR for sorted subsets received 200 ng genomic DNA, equal to about 30,000 T cell genomes. Purified libraries were measured with a Qubit 3.0 fluorometer, size-checked on a Bioanalyzer 2100, and measured again with the KAPA Library Quantification kit. Each immunoSEQ 96-well plate was sequenced on its own single-read 150-cycle Illumina NextSeq 550 flow cell. Turning to the authors' computational methods: Because the immunoSEQ output held only junctional sequences and lacked quality scores, the filtering could not match the filtering applied to full-length reads. Sequences were annotated with PyIR, a Python wrapper for IgBLAST v1.9, using IMGT germline references to assign V/J genes and CDR3. Reads were filtered out if the reads had weak V/J assignments (E-value above 1e-6), no CDR3, stop codons, out-of-frame junctions, or ambiguous translated residues. A V3J clonotype was defined by an identical inferred V gene, J gene, and CDR3 amino acid sequence. To compute the percentage overlap between repertoires, the number of shared unique clonotypes was divided by the size of the smaller repertoire. Three approaches were used to assess repertoire richness: RTK rarefaction, the Chao1 estimator, and Recon v2.1 estimates of unobserved clonotypes. For all TCRbeta clonotypes obtained by the gDNA method from a handful of donors, generation probabilities were computed with OLGA. In its TCRdb copy, this immuneACCESS table keeps in-frame sequences only and misses some clones. Where compared with another copy, unresolved V genes explain less than half of these, and the others have no known cause. V and J calls plus clone size are reproduced from that table; the DNA served to infer D and trimming. Across this sample there are approximately 600,000 clones, with roughly 95% seen only once. The top ten clones comprise approximately 0.11% of the sample.

At the junction V is shortened by 3 bases and J by 3 bases; bases outside the gene matches: 2. Its CDR3 holds 13 amino acids, cysteine through phenylalanine. Only the CDR3 DNA is retained, 39 bases long and in frame from the first base. CDR1 and CDR2 are drawn from the germline V gene (reference sequence): SEHNR, FQNEAQ. The sequencing input was naive CD8+ T cells sorted from blood. According to the study, the label for this sample's cell subset or site signals: CD45RA+CCR7+. This receptor chain uses TRBV7-9 and TRBJ2-7, and 7 bases in between align with TRBD1. The TCR was taken from a woman aged 25-40 years in good health. The encoded CDR3 is CASSFDRVYEQYF. In nucleotides, the sequence is TGTGCCAGCAGCTTCGACAGGGTCTACGAGCAGTACTTC. Extended through the reference TRBV7-9 and TRBJ2-7 proteins, this CDR3 yields the full variable domain: DTGVSQNPRHKITKRGQNVTFRCDPISEHNRLYWYRQTLGQGPEFLTYFQNEAQLEKSRLLSDRFSAERPKGSFSTLEIQRTEQGDSAMYLCASSFDRVYEQYFGPGTRLTVT.